This entry lists 28 T cell receptor beta chains sequenced from one sample in a study of T-cell memory formation after mild COVID-19 (dated by TCRdb to the early 2020s). To prepare the library, 5' RACE was applied. Sequencing took place on an Illumina NovaSeq 6000. TCRdb applied fastp at Q25 and MiXCR to the public reads, then kept only in-frame beta chains. Duplicate CDR3 protein sequences are folded into a single record with the most common DNA and genes. Here the sample has roughly 240,000 distinct CDR3 sequences; roughly 16% occur a single time. Jointly, the top ten make up approximately 23% of the sample. Sequencing input: PBMCs or a T cell subset sorted from them (not recorded which). These receptor sequences come from a man aged 18 to 29 who had mild COVID-19 (a few samples of this study predate the infection). The sample titles of this study are shuffled in the database, so cell type and time point are left out; the donor was told from shared clones.

The genes are TRBV7-9 and TRBJ2-5, with TRBD2 matching 14 bases. Trimming took 5 bases from V and 2 from J; bases not matched to a gene: 4. This CDR3 has 16 amino acids. Germline V CDR1 and CDR2: SEHNR, FQNEAQ (reference sequence). The DNA of the CDR3 is TGTGCCAGCAGCCCAGGGACTAGCGGGGGACAAGAGACCCAGTACTTC. Its protein product is CASSPGTSGGQETQYF.

The CDR3 nucleotides read TGCGCCAGCAGACCGACTAGCGGGGTCGCGAACACCGGGGAGCTGTTTTTT. This encodes CASRPTSGVANTGELFF. This chain links TRBV4-1 with TRBJ2-2; 11 bases fit TRBD2. Germline lookup yields CDR1 MGHRA and CDR2 YSYEKL. Losses at the gene ends were 6 bases for V and 0 bases for J; bases not matched to a gene: 6. The CDR3 sequence is 17 residues long.

This clonotype was counted a few times. The chain couples TRBV7-9 to TRBJ2-1; D is possibly TRBD2 (6 bases). Trimming took off 5 bases at V and 5 bases at J, with 13 bases between the two ends. The CDR3 runs 14 residues. CDR1 is SEHNR, CDR2 FQNEAQ, per germline (reference sequence). DNA of the CDR3: TGTGCCAGCAGCCCACAGCGGGCCGACAATGAGCAGTTCTTC. This gives the protein CASSPQRADNEQFF. The full variable domain, its missing parts supplied by reference TRBV7-9 and TRBJ2-1, is DTGVSQNPRHKITKRGQNVTFRCDPISEHNRLYWYRQTLGQGPEFLTYFQNEAQLEKSRLLSDRFSAERPKGSFSTLEIQRTEQGDSAMYLCASSPQRADNEQFFGPGTRLTVL.

This clonotype came up a few times. The rearrangement uses TRBV7-2 and TRBJ1-2; D is perhaps TRBD1 (5 bases). The CDR3 totals 18 residues. Trimming stripped 1 base from V and 5 bases from J, with 23 bases between. Per germline, CDR1 SGHTA and CDR2 FQGNSA. The CDR3 reads CASSLVGGAGNFGYGYTF. The CDR3 DNA is TGTGCCAGCAGCTTAGTAGGTGGGGCAGGGAATTTCGGGTATGGCTACACCTTC.

The chain is built from TRBV29-1 and TRBJ1-1; D is uncertain. V gave up 7 bases and J gave up 4 bases, with 19 bases separating them. Germline CDR1 and CDR2: SQVTM and ANQGSEA. The CDR3 totals 14 residues. The CDR3 sequence: CSAARAAWGTEAFF. CDR3 nucleotide sequence: TGCAGCGCCGCCCGGGCGGCTTGGGGCACTGAAGCTTTCTTT.

This clonotype was counted between two and nine times. The CDR3 reads CASSQIHLGLAGETQYF. CDR3 nucleotides: TGCGCCAGCAGCCAAATCCACCTAGGACTAGCGGGGGAGACCCAGTACTTC. The chain uses TRBV4-1 and TRBJ2-5; TRBD2 aligns across 12 bases. This CDR3 region has 17 residues. V dropped 2 bases and J dropped 5; count of bases not matched to a gene: 9. The germline V gene has CDR1 MGHRA and CDR2 YSYEKL.

This clonotype was observed a handful of times. The V and J genes are TRBV27 and TRBJ2-2, with 9 bases fitting TRBD2. The V gene end was trimmed by 6 bases and the J gene end by 2 bases; junction bases not matched to a gene: 4. The CDR3 runs to 15 residues. CDR1 is MNHEY, CDR2 SMNVEV, per germline (reference sequence). The CDR3: CASRTSGLNTGELFF. The CDR3 nucleotides are TGTGCCAGCAGAACTAGCGGGCTTAACACCGGGGAGCTGTTTTTT.

This chain links TRBV23-1 with TRBJ2-1; D gene unclear. Being an ORF, TRBV23-1 has a function that is uncertain. Trimming took off 7 bases at V and 2 bases at J, with 15 bases between the two ends. The CDR3 totals 15 residues. As DNA, the CDR3 is TGCGCCAGCACCCCATGTGGGGTAACCTACAATGAGCAGTTCTTC. It yields the protein CASTPCGVTYNEQFF.

CDR3: CASSEAGTATYEQYF. The CDR3 DNA follows: TGTGCCAGCAGTGAAGCAGGGACGGCTACCTACGAGCAGTACTTC. The rearrangement uses TRBV6-1 and TRBJ2-7; D is tentatively TRBD1 or TRBD2 (5 bases each). The germline CDR1 and CDR2 sequences are MNHNS and SASEGT. V lost 0 bases and J lost 2, with 11 bases in between. The CDR3 is 15 amino acids.

The chain carries TRBV5-1 and TRBJ2-7; 8 bases line up with TRBD1. Germline CDR1 and CDR2: SGHRS and YFSETQ. Trimming took 3 bases from V and 0 from J; bases not matched to a gene: 5. This CDR3 spans 15 amino acids. CDR3 in amino acids: CASSSTGDLSYEQYF. The CDR3 nucleotides are TGCGCCAGCAGCTCGACAGGGGATCTCTCCTACGAGCAGTACTTC.

The chain has TRBV6-6 and TRBJ2-7; 9 positions match TRBD1. The CDR3 has 14 residues. Trimming removed 5 bases from V and 5 bases from J; junction bases left unmatched: 7. Germline V gene sequence: CDR1 MNHNY, CDR2 SVGAGI (reference sequence). CDR3 sequence (DNA): TGTGCCAGCAGTACACTACAGGGGGCGGACGAGCAGTACGTC. Translating gives CASSTLQGADEQYV.

The gene calls are TRBV12-3 or TRBV12-4 and TRBJ1-5; 8 bases fit TRBD1. The V and J ends lost 6 bases and 1 base, in that order; junction bases with no gene match: 2. The CDR3 runs 14 residues. CDR3 loop: CASRQGASNQPQHF. The CDR3 coding sequence is TGTGCCAGCAGGCAGGGGGCCAGCAATCAGCCCCAGCATTTT.

This clonotype occurred a few times. The chain couples TRBV10-2 to TRBJ2-5; 9 bases are a match to TRBD2. V trimming: 6 bases; J trimming: 5 bases; junction bases outside the gene matches: 4. Germline values: CDR1 WSHSY, CDR2 SAAADI. The CDR3 consists of 13 residues. CDR3 in DNA: TGCGCCAGCAGGCTAGCGGGGAAGGAGACCCAGTACTTC. Encoded protein: CASRLAGKETQYF.

The chain recombines TRBV4-2 with TRBJ2-3; maybe TRBD2 (5 bases). This CDR3 has 16 residues. The germline V gene has CDR1 LGHNA and CDR2 YNFKEQ. V was pared by 0 bases and J by 0 bases, with 10 bases between. CDR3 residues: CASSQESGFSTDTQYF. In DNA, the CDR3 is TGTGCCAGCAGCCAAGAGTCGGGGTTCAGCACAGATACGCAGTATTTT.

V usage is TRBV7-2 and J usage is TRBJ1-1; D might be TRBD1 (6 bases). Per the germline V gene, CDR1 is SGHTA and CDR2 is FQGNSA. Trimming removed 4 bases from V and 10 bases from J, with 19 bases in between. This CDR3 region has 14 residues. The CDR3 sequence: CASSYPGTLIGAFF. The CDR3 DNA reads as TGTGCCAGCAGCTACCCAGGGACACTAATTGGAGCTTTCTTT.

CDR3 residues: CASSRTVEFYEQYV. CDR3 DNA sequence: TGTGCCAGCTCCCGGACAGTAGAATTCTACGAGCAGTACGTC. The chain joins TRBV6-2 or TRBV6-3 to TRBJ2-7; maybe TRBD1 (6 bases). Trimming took off 8 bases at V and 3 bases at J, with 17 bases between the two ends. Germline V lookup: CDR1 MNHEY, CDR2 SVGEGT. This CDR3 is built from 14 residues.

Comment on this clonotype: This is likely a read error, given that the CDR3 carries no conserved phenylalanine or tryptophan at its end. The gene calls are TRBV11-2 and TRBJ2-1; D gene uncertain. CDR3 length: 15 amino acids. With 1 base removed from V and 3 bases from J, the gap between germline ends came to 10 bases. CDR1 is SGHAT and CDR2 is FQNNGV in the germline V gene. The CDR3 region is CASSLALLIYNEQFL. The CDR3 DNA reads TGTGCCAGCAGCTTAGCCCTCCTTATCTACAATGAGCAGTTCTTA.

In its sample, this clonotype was seen many times. V is TRBV28 and J is TRBJ2-7, with a tentative D call TRBD1 (5 bases). The CDR3 totals 12 residues. V was trimmed by 3 bases and J by 7 bases, leaving 10 bases between them. CDR1 and CDR2 (germline): MDHEN, SYDVKM. In DNA form, the CDR3 reads TGTGCCAGCAGTTTGTACAGGAGAGAGCAGTACTTC. Residues: CASSLYRREQYF.

This clonotype was seen at least ten times. This sequence joins TRBV28 and TRBJ2-7; 8 bases agree with TRBD1. The trim removed 7 bases at V and 5 bases at J, leaving 7 bases unmatched. Germline CDR1 and CDR2: MDHEN and SYDVKM. The CDR3 contains 13 residues. The CDR3 DNA follows: TGTGCCAGCACTAACAGGGGGATCCACGAGCAGTACTTC. Its protein is CASTNRGIHEQYF. Together with reference TRBV28 and TRBJ2-7, the CDR3 gives the full variable domain: DVKVTQSSRYLVKRTGEKVFLECVQDMDHENMFWYRQDPGLGLRLIYFSYDVKMKEKGDIPEGYSVSREKKERFSLILESASTNQTSMYLCASTNRGIHEQYFGPGTRLTVT.

The chain uses TRBV20-1 and TRBJ1-2; tentatively, D is TRBD1 (6 bases). The V and J ends lost 5 bases and 8 bases respectively, with 15 bases between them. CDR3 length equals 12 residues. In germline, CDR1 is DFQATT, CDR2 SNEGSKA (reference sequence). CDR3 protein: CSAPGGAPGYTF. The CDR3 DNA sequence: TGCAGTGCTCCTGGGGGGGCCCCGGGCTACACCTTC.

The V and J genes are TRBV6-5 and TRBJ2-3; no reliable D call. CDR1 is MNHEY and CDR2 is SVGAGI in the germline V gene. CDR3 size: 14 residues. Trimming pared 9 bases from V and 0 bases from J, leaving 13 bases between. CDR3 loop: CASHRSVSTDTQYF. CDR3 nucleotides: TGTGCCAGTCATAGGTCAGTTAGCACAGATACGCAGTATTTT.

The chain carries TRBV7-3 and TRBJ2-6; weak D call: TRBD1 (5 bases). CDR1 is SGHTA, CDR2 FQGTGA, per germline. This CDR3 contains 15 residues. Trimming cost V 5 bases and J 2 bases, with 10 bases left between them. CDR3 bases: TGTGCCAGCAGCCTCCAGGGCCCTGGGGCCAACGTCCTGACTTTC. This codes for CASSLQGPGANVLTF.

The genes are TRBV12-3 or TRBV12-4 and TRBJ2-5, with a tentative D call TRBD1 (6 bases). With 6 bases removed from V and 5 bases from J, the gap between germline ends came to 16 bases. The CDR3 extends over 14 amino acids. CDR3 in DNA: TGTGCCAGCAGCCAAACAGGGATTGGGGAGACCCAGTACTTC. Protein: CASSQTGIGETQYF.

This chain joins TRBV20-1 and TRBJ2-3, with 11 bases that match TRBD2. The germline CDR1 and CDR2 sequences are DFQATT and SNEGSKA (reference sequence). The CDR3 is 15 residues long. The CDR3 spells CSSTSGGTSTDTQYF. The DNA for the CDR3 is TGCAGCAGTACTAGCGGGGGAACTAGCACAGATACGCAGTATTTT.

This clonotype was counted a few times. The chain recombines TRBV18 with TRBJ1-6, with D unclear. The CDR3 loop spans 17 amino acids. V lost 2 bases to trimming and J lost 3 bases, with 14 bases between them. Germline loops: CDR1 KGHSH, CDR2 LQKENI. This CDR3 is CASSPKVVGNYNSPLHF. In DNA form, the CDR3 reads TGTGCCAGCTCACCAAAGGTGGTAGGAAACTATAATTCACCCCTCCACTTT.

There are a few counts of this clonotype. This chain links TRBV12-3 or TRBV12-4 with TRBJ2-7; TRBD1 aligns across 7 bases. V lost 5 bases, J lost 6 bases, and 10 bases stayed unmatched. The CDR3 is made up of 14 amino acids. In DNA form, the CDR3 reads TGTGCCAGCAGTCCTCGACAGGGTCTCGGCGAGCAGTACTTC. Encoded protein: CASSPRQGLGEQYF.

The V and J genes are TRBV24-1 and TRBJ2-5, with D hard to call. V was clipped by 2 bases and J by 5 bases, with 8 bases between them. The CDR3 has 13 residues. Germline V gene data show CDR1 as KGHDR and CDR2 as SFDVKD. The DNA for the CDR3 is TGTGCCACCAGTGATTCGGCCCGGGAGACCCAGTACTTC. Translated: CATSDSARETQYF.

The chain recombines TRBV10-3 with TRBJ1-1; possibly TRBD1 for D (5 bases). Germline V gene sequence: CDR1 ENHRY, CDR2 SYGVKD. V lost 4 bases to trimming and J lost 2 bases, with 11 bases between them. There are 14 residues in the CDR3. The CDR3: CAISGQRINTEAFF. The CDR3 DNA reads TGTGCCATCAGTGGACAGAGAATAAACACTGAAGCTTTCTTT.